These 3 T cell receptor beta chains share one sample of origin, sequenced in a study of Graves' ophthalmopathy and Graves' hyperthyroidism. Amplifying from RNA transcripts, the study obtained TCR beta CDR3 regions. The authors performed first-round RT-PCR with HTBI primers and then a second-round multiplex PCR. TCRdb fed the multiplex PCR reads into MiXCR, producing one record per CDR3 protein. The table shows hundreds of thousands of distinct CDR3 sequences, with roughly 39% occurring only once. Specimen: peripheral blood. Receptors were obtained from an adult man with Graves' ophthalmopathy.

Concerning this clonotype itself: A junction boundary mismatches the germline segment, possibly from a read error. The genes are TRBV7-3 and TRBJ2-5, with 7 bases aligning to TRBD1. The CDR3 covers 15 residues. CDR1 and CDR2 from the germline V gene are SGHTA and FQGTGA. CDR3 region: CASSVAGTDQGTQYF. CDR3 DNA sequence: TGTGCCAGCAGCGTCGCTGGGACAGACCAAGGGACCCAGTACTTC.

V is TRBV10-3 and J is TRBJ2-2, with 7 bases identical to TRBD1. Germline CDR1 and CDR2: ENHRY and SYGVKD. Trimming cost V 10 bases and J 6 bases; bases outside gene matches: 11. CDR3 length equals 14 residues. As DNA, the CDR3 is TGTGCCAGCAAACCGGGACAGAGGTCCGGGGAGCTGTTTTTT. This sequence encodes CASKPGQRSGELFF.

The gene calls are TRBV11-1 and TRBJ1-5, with D unresolved. Germline V lookup: CDR1 SGHAT, CDR2 FQDESV (reference sequence). V lost 6 bases and J 11 bases, leaving 11 bases between the germline ends. This CDR3 has 11 residues. CDR3 nucleotides: TGTGCCAGCAGACCCGCGAACTCCCAGCATTTT. Its protein is CASRPANSQHF. Full variable domain (outside the CDR3, taken from reference TRBV11-1 and TRBJ1-5): EAEVAQSPRYKITEKSQAVAFWCDPISGHATLYWYRQILGQGPELLVQFQDESVVDDSQLPKDRFSAERLKGVDSTLKIQPAELGDSAMYLCASRPANSQHFGDGTRLSIL.